This TCR beta chain was recovered during a study of T cells in tumors after PD-1 blockade (dated by TCRdb to about 2019). About the study as a whole: Patients were excluded if they had prior checkpoint blockade, use of systemic immunosuppressants, or recent radiotherapy or other anti-cancer therapy within 4 weeks. Patients received pembrolizumab 200 mg every 3 weeks or cemiplimab 350 mg every 2 weeks. Ongoing daily vismodegib 150 mg was also given to a subset of patients during anti-PD-1 treatment. Peripheral blood samples averaged approximately 100,000 TCR templates (range roughly 22,000-260,000) and roughly 40,000 unique clonotypes. The study performed paired single-cell RNA and TCR sequencing on site-matched tumors from BCC or SCC patients before and after anti-PD-1 therapy. To compare clonotypes in blood and tumor, bulk TCR sequencing was done on about 9 peripheral blood samples taken from roughly 5 patients. RECIST version 1.1 was used to assess clinical response. The paper's findings and limits, for the study overall: About 41% of tumor TCR clonotypes were detected in blood, and some novel exhausted tumor clones were observed in pre-treatment blood, which was taken as suggesting peripheral recruitment. Where the novel T cell clones came from was not determined, and possible sources could include lymphoid organs or rare unexpanded clones inside the tumor or in the tumor periphery.

The immunoSEQ platform was used for deep TCRbeta sequencing. In the original analysis: For further analysis, only productive rearrangements were exported out of the immunoSEQ Analyzer. T cell phenotypes were assigned to bulk TCRbeta clonotypes by matching to single-cell RNA+TCR-seq clones sharing the same TCRbeta sequence. Using bulk TCR sequencing data, clone enrichment in tumor was calculated by dividing a clone's tumor frequency by the same clone's PBMC frequency. GLIPH was used to group TCRs into specificity groups, clusters of distinct TCRs likely recognizing common antigens via shared CDR3 motifs. This immuneACCESS table, as held by TCRdb, lists in-frame sequences with V and J called but not all clones. Of the missing ones, under half trace to an unresolved V gene in checked studies; the others have no known cause. V and J calls plus clone size are reproduced from that table; the DNA served to infer D and trimming. This sample lists approximately 60,000 clones; roughly 77% were detected once. The top ten clonotypes cover about an eighth of the sample.

A note on this clone: There is no known antigen for this receptor. No per-base quality is available; no much larger clone lies one base away.

The CDR3 covers 17 residues, taking in both the cysteine and the phenylalanine. Kept here is only the CDR3 DNA, which spans 51 bases and is read in frame from base 1. According to the germline V gene (reference sequence), CDR1 reads LNHDA and CDR2 reads SQIVND. Unmatched junction bases come to 12, with V trimmed by 5 bases and J by 4 bases. The intended sense of this specimen's time point label: before anti-PD-1 therapy. For bulk TCRbeta sequencing, genomic DNA was extracted from tumor biopsies or peripheral blood, and input amounts ranged from roughly 550 ng to 6,500 ng. All patients had histologically proven advanced or metastatic basal or squamous cell carcinoma and were poor candidates for surgical resection. Of the roughly 10 patients in the basal cell carcinoma cohort, several underwent bulk tumor TCR sequencing.

The sequence joins TRBV19 to TRBJ1-5; TRBD1 matches 9 bases in the middle. This TCR derives from a human donor with basal cell carcinoma. The sample here was PBMCs, taken before anti-PD-1 treatment. Here the CDR3 is given as CASSPSDRGWGNQPQHF. The base sequence is TGTGCCAGTAGTCCCTCGGACAGGGGTTGGGGGAATCAGCCCCAGCATTTT.